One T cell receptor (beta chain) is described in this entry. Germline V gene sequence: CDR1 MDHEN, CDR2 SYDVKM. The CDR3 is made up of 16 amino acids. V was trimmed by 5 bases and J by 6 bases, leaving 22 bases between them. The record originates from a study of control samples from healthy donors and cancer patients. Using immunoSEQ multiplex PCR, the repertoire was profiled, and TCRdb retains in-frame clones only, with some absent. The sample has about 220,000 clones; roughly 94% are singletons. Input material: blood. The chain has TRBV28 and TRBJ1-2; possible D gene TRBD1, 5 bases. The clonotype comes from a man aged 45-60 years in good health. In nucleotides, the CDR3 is TGTGCCAGCAGTCCCTGGGGTTTGGGGCTATCCCATGGCTACACCTTC. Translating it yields CASSPWGLGLSHGYTF.